The 7 T cell receptor beta chains presented below share a single source sample, sequenced in a study of shared clonotypes between healthy human individuals. Assay: immunoSEQ multiplex PCR; the TCRdb copy retains only in-frame clones and omits some. The sample holds around 2,000,000 clones, under 95% seen once. CD45RO-negative cells were positively selected for CCR7, leaving out terminally differentiated effector memory CD45RA+ cells. Specimen: naive CD8+ T cells from PBMCs. The receptor source for this set is a man aged 18 to 30 in good health. Some clones in this sample may be carry-over from other donors' samples.

The J gene is TRBJ2-7, the V gene TRBV28; the D gene is possibly TRBD2 (5 bases). V was cut by 9 bases and J by 6 bases, with 18 bases left in between. The V gene's germline CDR1 is MDHEN and CDR2 SYDVKM. The CDR3 totals 13 residues. The CDR3 DNA is TGTGCCAGTGAGGACGGAGGCTCTGCCGAGCAGTACTTC. Protein: CASEDGGSAEQYF.

The CDR3 region has the DNA TGTGCCAGCAGTCGCATGCCGGGACCGGGGGGCCATGAGCAGTTCTTC. Translated, it gives CASSRMPGPGGHEQFF. The chain employs TRBV7-9 and TRBJ2-1; D perhaps matches TRBD2 (7 bases). Germline V gene sequence: CDR1 SEHNR, CDR2 FQNEAQ (reference sequence). V lost 6 bases, J lost 8 bases, and 23 bases lay in between. CDR3 length: 16 amino acids.

The V gene is TRBV14, the J gene TRBJ2-7, with TRBD1 as a possible D gene (5 bases). This CDR3 is built from 15 residues. Trimming pared 0 bases from V and 1 base from J, leaving 10 bases between. Germline V lookup: CDR1 SGHDN, CDR2 FVKESK. The chain's CDR3 is CASSQDRAGSYEQYF. The CDR3 bases are TGTGCCAGCAGCCAAGACAGGGCTGGGTCCTACGAGCAGTACTTC.

The V and J genes are TRBV27 and TRBJ2-3, with 14 bases aligning to TRBD2. The CDR3 runs 18 residues. From germline, CDR1 is MNHEY and CDR2 SMNVEV (reference sequence). Trimming cost V 5 bases and J 1 base; bases outside gene matches: 8. The CDR3 coding sequence is TGTGCCAGCAGTCTCCAACCGGGACTAGCGGGAGGCACAGATACGCAGTATTTT. Translated: CASSLQPGLAGGTDTQYF.

This clone was seen a handful of times. A much larger clone is a single base away; this may be a read error. Other DNA sequences in the sample encode the same CDR3. The chain couples TRBV11-2 to TRBJ1-1; D is uncertain. V was cut by 1 base and J by 0 bases, with 3 bases left in between. CDR1 SGHAT and CDR2 FQNNGV come from the germline V gene. This CDR3 is 13 amino acids long. CDR3 in amino acids: CASSLGVNTEAFF. The CDR3 DNA reads TGTGCCAGCAGCTTAGGGGTGAACACTGAAGCTTTCTTT.

J is TRBJ2-3 and V is TRBV27; D uncertain. There are 12 residues in the CDR3. CDR1 is MNHEY, CDR2 SMNVEV, per germline (reference sequence). Between the trimmed V and J ends, which lost 3 bases and 3 bases, there was a span of 4 bases. This CDR3 reads CASSLMTDTQYF. The CDR3 DNA is TGTGCCAGCAGTTTGATGACAGATACGCAGTATTTT.

The chain joins TRBV4-1 to TRBJ2-1; D gene unclear. The V end was cut by 0 bases, the J end by 9 bases, with 6 bases between. Germline-derived CDR1 and CDR2 are MGHRA and YSYEKL. The CDR3 is 12 amino acids. The CDR3 sequence is CASSQDYSEQFF. The CDR3 DNA follows: TGCGCCAGCAGCCAAGATTATAGTGAGCAGTTCTTC.